This TCR beta chain comes out of a study of blood T cell repertoires in COVID-19. Overall study context: Whether acute or convalescent, the COVID-19 samples came from the United States, Italy and Spain. Nucleic acid was either cDNA or gDNA, and it came from T cells, B-cell-depleted T cells, or PBMCs.

In the authors' methods: Reference gene primer amplification yielded estimated nucleated cell counts. Assay: immunoSEQ multiplex PCR; the TCRdb copy retains only in-frame clones and omits some. D and trimming were read from the DNA, whereas the V and J calls and clone size are those reported in that table. The repertoire has over 45,000 clones, 85% to 90% of them found once; the top ten carry around 8.5%. The germline V gene encodes CDR1 KGHSH and CDR2 LQKENI. With 6 bases clipped from V and 8 bases from J, the junction kept 9 bases outside the gene matches. CDR3 length: 16 residues. The rearrangement joins TRBV18 to TRBJ2-1; TRBD2 agrees at 14 bases. What was sequenced was peripheral blood. This receptor was obtained from a man aged 55 to 69 with active COVID-19. The CDR3 bases are TGTGCCAGCTCTCTAATTGGGACTAGCGGGAGAGATGAGCAGTTCTTC. Its protein is CASSLIGTSGRDEQFF. The variable domain in full, with the rest retrieved from reference TRBV18 and TRBJ2-1, is NAGVMQNPRHLVRRRGQEARLRCSPMKGHSHVYWYRQLPEEGLKFMVYLQKENIIDESGMPKERFSAEFPKEGPSILRIQQVVRGDSAAYFCASSLIGTSGRDEQFFGPGTRLTVL.